The present entry profiles one T cell receptor beta chain with its context. Using immunoSEQ multiplex PCR, the repertoire was profiled, and TCRdb retains in-frame clones only, with some absent. The data show approximately 390,000 clones, around 87% seen once. The data stem from a study of blood T cell repertoires in COVID-19. Study summary: The United States, Italy and Spain were the sources of the acute and convalescent COVID-19 samples.

This TCR was recovered from a woman aged 60-75 years with COVID-19, enrolled during active disease. The sequenced sample was peripheral blood.

The CDR3 DNA follows: TGTGCCAGCAGTTTATGGGAGGGCCGAGCTGAAGCTTTCTTT. Amino acids: CASSLWEGRAEAFF. This chain connects TRBV28 to TRBJ1-1; D ambiguous. CDR3 size: 14 residues. Trimming removed 0 bases at V and 6 bases at J, with 11 bases between. From germline, CDR1 is MDHEN and CDR2 SYDVKM.